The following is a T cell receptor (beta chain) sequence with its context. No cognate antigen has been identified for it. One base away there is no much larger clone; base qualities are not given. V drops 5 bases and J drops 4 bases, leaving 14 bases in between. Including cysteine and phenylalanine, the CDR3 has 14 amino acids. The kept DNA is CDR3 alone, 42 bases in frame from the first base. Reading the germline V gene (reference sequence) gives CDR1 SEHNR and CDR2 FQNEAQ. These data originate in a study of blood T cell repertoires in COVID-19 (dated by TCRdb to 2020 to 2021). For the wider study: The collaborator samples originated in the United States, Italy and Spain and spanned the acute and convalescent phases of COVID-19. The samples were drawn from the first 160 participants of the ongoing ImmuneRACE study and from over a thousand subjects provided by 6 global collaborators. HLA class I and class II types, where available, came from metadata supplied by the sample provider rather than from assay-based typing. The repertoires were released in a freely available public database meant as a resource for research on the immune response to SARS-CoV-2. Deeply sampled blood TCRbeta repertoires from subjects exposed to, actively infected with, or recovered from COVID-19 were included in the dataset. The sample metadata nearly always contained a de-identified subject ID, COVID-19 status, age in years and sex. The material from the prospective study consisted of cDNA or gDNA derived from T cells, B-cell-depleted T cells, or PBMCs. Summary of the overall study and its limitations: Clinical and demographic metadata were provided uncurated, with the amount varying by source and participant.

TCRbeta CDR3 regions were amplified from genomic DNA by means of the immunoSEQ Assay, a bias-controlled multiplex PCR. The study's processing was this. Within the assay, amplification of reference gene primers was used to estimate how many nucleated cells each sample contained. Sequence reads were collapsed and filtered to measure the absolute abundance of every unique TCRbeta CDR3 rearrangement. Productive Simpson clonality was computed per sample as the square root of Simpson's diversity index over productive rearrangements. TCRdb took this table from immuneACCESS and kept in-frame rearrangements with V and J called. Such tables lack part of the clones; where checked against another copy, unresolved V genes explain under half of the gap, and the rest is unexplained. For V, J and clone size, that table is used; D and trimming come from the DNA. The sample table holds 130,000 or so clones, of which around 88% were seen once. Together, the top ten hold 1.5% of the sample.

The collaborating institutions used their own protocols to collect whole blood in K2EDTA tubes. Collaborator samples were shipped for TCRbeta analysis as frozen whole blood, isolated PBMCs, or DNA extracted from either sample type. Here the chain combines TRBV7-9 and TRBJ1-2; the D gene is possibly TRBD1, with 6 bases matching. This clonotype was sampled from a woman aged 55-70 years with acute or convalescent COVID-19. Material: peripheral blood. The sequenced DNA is TGTGCCAGCAGCCTCCGAGCAGGGGTCTATGGCTACACCTTC. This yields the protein CASSLRAGVYGYTF.